This TCR beta chain was identified in a study of control samples from healthy donors and cancer patients. The assay was immunoSEQ multiplex PCR, and TCRdb's table has in-frame clones only and misses some. The sample carries approximately 160,000 clones, 85% to 95% recorded once. The V and J ends lost 0 bases and 2 bases respectively, with 14 bases between them. CDR1 LNHNV and CDR2 YYDKDF come from the germline V gene (reference sequence). This CDR3 has 16 amino acids. The sequence derives from a woman in her fifties or sixties in good health. Sequenced sample: blood. The chain carries TRBV15 and TRBJ2-7; no reliable D call. This CDR3 is CATSREVNVGPYEQYF. CDR3 nucleotides: TGTGCCACCAGCAGAGAAGTAAATGTCGGACCCTACGAGCAGTACTTC.